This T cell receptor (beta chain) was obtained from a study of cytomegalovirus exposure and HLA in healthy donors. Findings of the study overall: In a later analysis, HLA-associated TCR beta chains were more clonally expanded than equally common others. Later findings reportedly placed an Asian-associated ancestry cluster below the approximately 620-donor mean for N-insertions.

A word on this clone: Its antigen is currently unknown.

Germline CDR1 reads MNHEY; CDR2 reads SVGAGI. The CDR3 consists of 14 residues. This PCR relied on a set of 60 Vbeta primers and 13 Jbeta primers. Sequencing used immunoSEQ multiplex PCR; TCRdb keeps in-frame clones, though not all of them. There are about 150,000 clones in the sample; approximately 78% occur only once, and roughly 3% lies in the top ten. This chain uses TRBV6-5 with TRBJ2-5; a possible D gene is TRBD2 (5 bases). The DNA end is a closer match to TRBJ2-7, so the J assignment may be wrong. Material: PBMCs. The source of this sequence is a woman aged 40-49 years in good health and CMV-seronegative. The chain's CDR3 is CASSRGLLLDEQYF. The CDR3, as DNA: TGTGCCAGCAGCCGCGGACTCCTTTTGGACGAGCAGTACTTC.